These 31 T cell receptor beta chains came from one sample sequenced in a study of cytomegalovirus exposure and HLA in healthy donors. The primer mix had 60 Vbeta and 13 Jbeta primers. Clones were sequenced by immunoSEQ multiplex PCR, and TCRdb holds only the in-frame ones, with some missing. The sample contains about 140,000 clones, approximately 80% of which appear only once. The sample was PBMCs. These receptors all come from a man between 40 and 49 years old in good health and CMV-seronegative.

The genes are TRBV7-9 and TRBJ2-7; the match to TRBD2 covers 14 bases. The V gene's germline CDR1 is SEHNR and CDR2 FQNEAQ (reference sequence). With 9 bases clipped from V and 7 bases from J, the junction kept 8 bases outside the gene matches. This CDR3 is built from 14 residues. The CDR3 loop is CASSQGLAGEEQYF. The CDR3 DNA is TGTGCCAGTAGCCAGGGACTAGCGGGGGAAGAGCAGTACTTC. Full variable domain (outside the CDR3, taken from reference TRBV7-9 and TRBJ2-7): DTGVSQNPRHKITKRGQNVTFRCDPISEHNRLYWYRQTLGQGPEFLTYFQNEAQLEKSRLLSDRFSAERPKGSFSTLEIQRTEQGDSAMYLCASSQGLAGEEQYFGPGTRLTVT.

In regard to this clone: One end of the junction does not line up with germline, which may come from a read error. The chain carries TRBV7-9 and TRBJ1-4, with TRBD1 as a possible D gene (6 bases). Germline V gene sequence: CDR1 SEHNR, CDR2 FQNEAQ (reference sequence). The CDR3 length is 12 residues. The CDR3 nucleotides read TGTTCCAGCAACAGGGAAGGCGAAAAACTGTTTTTT. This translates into CSSNREGEKLFF. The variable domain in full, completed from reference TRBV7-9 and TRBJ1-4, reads DTGVSQNPRHKITKRGQNVTFRCDPISEHNRLYWYRQTLGQGPEFLTYFQNEAQLEKSRLLSDRFSAERPKGSFSTLEIQRTEQGDSAMYLCSSNREGEKLFFGSGTQLSVL.

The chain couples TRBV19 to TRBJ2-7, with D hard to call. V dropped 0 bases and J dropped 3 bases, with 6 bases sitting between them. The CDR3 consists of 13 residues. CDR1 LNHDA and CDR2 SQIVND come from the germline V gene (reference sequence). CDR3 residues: CASSIDLSYEQYF. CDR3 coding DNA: TGTGCCAGTAGTATAGATCTGAGCTACGAGCAGTACTTC. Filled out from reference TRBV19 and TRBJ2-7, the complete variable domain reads DGGITQSPKYLFRKEGQNVTLSCEQNLNHDAMYWYRQDPGQGLRLIYYSQIVNDFQKGDIAEGYSVSREKKESFPLTVTSAQKNPTAFYLCASSIDLSYEQYFGPGTRLTVT.

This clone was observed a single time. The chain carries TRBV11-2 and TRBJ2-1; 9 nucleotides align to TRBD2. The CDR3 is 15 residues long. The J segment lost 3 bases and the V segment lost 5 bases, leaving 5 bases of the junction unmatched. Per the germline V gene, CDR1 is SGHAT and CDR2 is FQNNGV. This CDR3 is CASSTGTSHYNEQFF. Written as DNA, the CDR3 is TGTGCCAGCAGCACCGGGACTAGCCACTACAATGAGCAGTTCTTC.

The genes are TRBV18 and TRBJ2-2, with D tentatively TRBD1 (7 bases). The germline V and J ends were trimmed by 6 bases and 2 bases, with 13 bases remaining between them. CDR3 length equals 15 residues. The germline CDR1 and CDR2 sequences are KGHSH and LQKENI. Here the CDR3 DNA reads TGTGCCAGCTCGCGGGGACAGAGTAACACCGGGGAGCTGTTTTTT. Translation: CASSRGQSNTGELFF.

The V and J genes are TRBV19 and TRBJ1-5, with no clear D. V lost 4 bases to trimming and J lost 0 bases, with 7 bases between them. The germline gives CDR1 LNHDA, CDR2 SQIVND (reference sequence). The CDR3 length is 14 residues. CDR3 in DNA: TGTGCCAGTAGTAGCAGTAATAGCAATCAGCCCCAGCATTTT. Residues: CASSSSNSNQPQHF.

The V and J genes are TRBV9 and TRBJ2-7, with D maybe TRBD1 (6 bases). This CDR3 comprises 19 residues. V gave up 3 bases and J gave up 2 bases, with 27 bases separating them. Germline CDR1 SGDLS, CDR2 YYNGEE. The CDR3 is CASSAQGSGHGYAPYEQYF. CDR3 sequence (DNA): TGTGCCAGCAGCGCGCAAGGATCGGGACACGGATATGCCCCCTACGAGCAGTACTTC.

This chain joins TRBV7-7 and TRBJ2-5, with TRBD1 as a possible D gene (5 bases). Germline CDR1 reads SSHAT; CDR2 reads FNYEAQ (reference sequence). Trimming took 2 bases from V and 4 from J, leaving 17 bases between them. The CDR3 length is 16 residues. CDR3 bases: TGTGCCAGCAGCTTAATCACGGGTCAGGGCGGAGAGACCCAGTACTTC. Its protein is CASSLITGQGGETQYF.

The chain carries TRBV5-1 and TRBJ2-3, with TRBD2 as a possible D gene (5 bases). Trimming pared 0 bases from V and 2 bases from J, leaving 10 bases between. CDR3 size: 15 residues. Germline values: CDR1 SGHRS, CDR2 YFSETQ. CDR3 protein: CASSLGPGNTDTQYF. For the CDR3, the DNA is TGCGCCAGCAGCTTGGGTCCGGGAAACACAGATACGCAGTATTTT.

The CDR3 region has the DNA TGCGCCAGCAGCTTCAAGGTCCCGGACTCCGGGGAGCAGTACTTC. It codes for CASSFKVPDSGEQYF. The genes are TRBV5-1 and TRBJ2-7, with D tentatively TRBD2 (5 bases). This CDR3 is 15 amino acids long. CDR1 and CDR2 from the germline V gene are SGHRS and YFSETQ. Trimming left V 2 bases short and J 7 bases short, with 19 bases between.

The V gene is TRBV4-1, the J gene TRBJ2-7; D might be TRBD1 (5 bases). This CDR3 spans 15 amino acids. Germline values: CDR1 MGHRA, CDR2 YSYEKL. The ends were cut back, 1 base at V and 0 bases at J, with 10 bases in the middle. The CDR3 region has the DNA TGCGCCAGCAGCCAAGGGACAATGAACTCCTACGAGCAGTACTTC. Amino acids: CASSQGTMNSYEQYF.

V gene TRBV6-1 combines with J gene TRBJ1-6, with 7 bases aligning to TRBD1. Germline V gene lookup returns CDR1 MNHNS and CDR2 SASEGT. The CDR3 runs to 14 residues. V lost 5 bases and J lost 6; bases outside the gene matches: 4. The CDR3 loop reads CASSTRDSNSPLHF. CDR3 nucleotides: TGTGCCAGCAGTACTCGGGACAGTAATTCACCCCTCCACTTT.

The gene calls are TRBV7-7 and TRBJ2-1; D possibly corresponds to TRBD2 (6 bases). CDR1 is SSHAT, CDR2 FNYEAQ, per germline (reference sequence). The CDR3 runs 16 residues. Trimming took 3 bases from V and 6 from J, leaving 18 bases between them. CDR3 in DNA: TGTGCCAGCAGCTTGTGGGCCCCTAGCGATGCCAATGAGCAGTTCTTC. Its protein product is CASSLWAPSDANEQFF.

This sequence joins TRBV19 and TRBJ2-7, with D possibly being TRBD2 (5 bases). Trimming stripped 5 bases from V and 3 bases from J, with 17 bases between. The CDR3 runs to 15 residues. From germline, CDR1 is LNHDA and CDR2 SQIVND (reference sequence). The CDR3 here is CASSFGEGSLYEQYF. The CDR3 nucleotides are TGTGCCAGTAGTTTCGGAGAGGGTAGCCTCTACGAGCAGTACTTC.

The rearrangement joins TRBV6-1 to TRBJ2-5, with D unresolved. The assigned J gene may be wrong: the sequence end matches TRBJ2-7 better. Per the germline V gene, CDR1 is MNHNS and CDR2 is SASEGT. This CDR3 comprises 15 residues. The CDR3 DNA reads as TGTGCCAGCAGTAGATCCAAACCAGACTGGTCCGAGCAGTACTTC. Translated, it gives CASSRSKPDWSEQYF.

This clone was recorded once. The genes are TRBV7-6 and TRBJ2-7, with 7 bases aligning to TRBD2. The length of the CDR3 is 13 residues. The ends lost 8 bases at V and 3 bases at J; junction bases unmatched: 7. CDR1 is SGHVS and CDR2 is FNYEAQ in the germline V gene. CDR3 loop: CASRGEPGYEQYF. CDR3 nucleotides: TGTGCCAGCCGGGGGGAGCCGGGCTACGAGCAGTACTTC. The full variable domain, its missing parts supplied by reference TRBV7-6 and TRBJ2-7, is GAGVSQSPRYKVTKRGQDVALRCDPISGHVSLYWYRQALGQGPEFLTYFNYEAQQDKSGLPNDRFSAERPEGSISTLTIQRTEQRDSAMYRCASRGEPGYEQYFGPGTRLTVT.

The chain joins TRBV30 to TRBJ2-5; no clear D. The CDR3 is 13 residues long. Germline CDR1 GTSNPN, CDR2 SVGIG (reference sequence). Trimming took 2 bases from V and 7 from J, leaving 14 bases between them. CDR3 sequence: CAWSLALPGTQYF. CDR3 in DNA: TGTGCCTGGAGTCTTGCCCTCCCGGGGACCCAGTACTTC.

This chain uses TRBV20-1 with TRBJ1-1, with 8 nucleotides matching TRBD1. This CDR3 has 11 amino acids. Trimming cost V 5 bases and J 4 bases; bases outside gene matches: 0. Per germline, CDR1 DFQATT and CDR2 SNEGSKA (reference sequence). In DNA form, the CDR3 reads TGCAGTGCTGACAGGGGCACTGAAGCTTTCTTT. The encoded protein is CSADRGTEAFF.

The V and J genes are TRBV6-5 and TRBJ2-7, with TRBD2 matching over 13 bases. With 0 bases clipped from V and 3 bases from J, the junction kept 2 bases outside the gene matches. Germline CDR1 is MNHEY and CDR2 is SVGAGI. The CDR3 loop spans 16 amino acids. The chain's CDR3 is CASSYSGLAGVYEQYF. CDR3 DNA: TGTGCCAGCAGTTACTCTGGACTAGCGGGAGTCTACGAGCAGTACTTC.

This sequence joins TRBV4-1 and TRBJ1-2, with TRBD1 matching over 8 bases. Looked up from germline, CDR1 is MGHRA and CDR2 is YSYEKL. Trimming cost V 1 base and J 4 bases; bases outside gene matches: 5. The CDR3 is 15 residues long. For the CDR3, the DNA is TGCGCCAGCAGCCAAGTGAACGACAGGGGCTATGGCTACACCTTC. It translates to CASSQVNDRGYGYTF.

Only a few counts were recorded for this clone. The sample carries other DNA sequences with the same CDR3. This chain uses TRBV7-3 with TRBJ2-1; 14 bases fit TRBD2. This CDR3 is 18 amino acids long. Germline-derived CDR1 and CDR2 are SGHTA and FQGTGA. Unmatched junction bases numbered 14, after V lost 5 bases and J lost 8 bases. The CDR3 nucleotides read TGTGCCAGCAGCGGGGGACTAGCGGGGGCCACGTCTGGGGATGAGCAGTTCTTC. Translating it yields CASSGGLAGATSGDEQFF.

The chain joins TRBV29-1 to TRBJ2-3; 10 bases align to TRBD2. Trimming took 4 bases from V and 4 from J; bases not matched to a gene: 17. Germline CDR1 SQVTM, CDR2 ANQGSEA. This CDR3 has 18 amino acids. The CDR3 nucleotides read TGCAGCGTTGGGCCCCCAGCGGGAGGGCCGGTGACCTCAGATACGCAGTATTTT. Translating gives CSVGPPAGGPVTSDTQYF.

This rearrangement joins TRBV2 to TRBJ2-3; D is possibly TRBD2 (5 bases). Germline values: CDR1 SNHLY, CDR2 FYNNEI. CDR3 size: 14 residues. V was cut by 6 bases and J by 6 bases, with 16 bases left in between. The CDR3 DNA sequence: TGTGCCAGCAGGGGAGATACATCCGGCGATACGCAGTATTTT. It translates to CASRGDTSGDTQYF.

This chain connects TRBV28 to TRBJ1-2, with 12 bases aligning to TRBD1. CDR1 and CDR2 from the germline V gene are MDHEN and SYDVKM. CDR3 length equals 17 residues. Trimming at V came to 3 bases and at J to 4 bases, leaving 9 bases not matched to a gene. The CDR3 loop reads CASSFQRGTGGSYGYTF. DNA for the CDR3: TGTGCCAGCAGTTTTCAGAGGGGGACAGGGGGCTCCTATGGCTACACCTTC.

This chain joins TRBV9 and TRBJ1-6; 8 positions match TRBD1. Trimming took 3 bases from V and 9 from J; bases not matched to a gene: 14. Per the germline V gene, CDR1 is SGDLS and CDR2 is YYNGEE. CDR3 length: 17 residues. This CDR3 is CASSADPGTGLISPLHF. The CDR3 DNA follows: TGTGCCAGCAGCGCGGACCCCGGGACAGGTTTAATTTCACCCCTCCACTTT.

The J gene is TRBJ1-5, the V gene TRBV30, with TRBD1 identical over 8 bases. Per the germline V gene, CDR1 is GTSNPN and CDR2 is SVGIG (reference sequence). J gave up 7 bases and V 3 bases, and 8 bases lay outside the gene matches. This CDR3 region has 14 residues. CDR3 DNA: TGTGCCTGGAGCAGGGACAGGAGCGCCCAGCCCCAGCATTTT. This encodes CAWSRDRSAQPQHF.

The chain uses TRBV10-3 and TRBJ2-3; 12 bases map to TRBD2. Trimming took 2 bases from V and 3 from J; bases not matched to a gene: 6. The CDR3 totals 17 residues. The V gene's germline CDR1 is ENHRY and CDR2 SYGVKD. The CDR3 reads CAISETLAGGLTDTQYF. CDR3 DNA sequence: TGTGCCATCAGTGAGACACTAGCGGGAGGCTTGACAGATACGCAGTATTTT.

The CDR3 nucleotides read TGTGCCAGCAAGAATCAGGATCCCTACGAGCAGTACTTC. Protein sequence: CASKNQDPYEQYF. The J gene is TRBJ2-7, the V gene TRBV28, with unresolved D. This CDR3 spans 13 amino acids. V lost 7 bases, J lost 2 bases, and 12 bases lay in between. Looked up from germline, CDR1 is MDHEN and CDR2 is SYDVKM.

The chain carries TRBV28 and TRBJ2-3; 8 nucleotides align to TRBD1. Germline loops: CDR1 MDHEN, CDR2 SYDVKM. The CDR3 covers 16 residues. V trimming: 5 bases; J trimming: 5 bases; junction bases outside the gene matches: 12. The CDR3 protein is CASSGRVTGVGDTQYF. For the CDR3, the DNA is TGTGCCAGCAGTGGCAGGGTGACAGGGGTGGGAGATACGCAGTATTTT.

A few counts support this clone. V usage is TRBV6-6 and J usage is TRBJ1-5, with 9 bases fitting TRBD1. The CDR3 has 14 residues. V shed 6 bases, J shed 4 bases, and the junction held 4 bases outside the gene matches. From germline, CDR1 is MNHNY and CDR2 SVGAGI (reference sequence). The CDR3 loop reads CASRRDRDNQPQHF. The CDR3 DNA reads TGTGCCAGCAGACGGGACAGGGATAATCAGCCCCAGCATTTT.

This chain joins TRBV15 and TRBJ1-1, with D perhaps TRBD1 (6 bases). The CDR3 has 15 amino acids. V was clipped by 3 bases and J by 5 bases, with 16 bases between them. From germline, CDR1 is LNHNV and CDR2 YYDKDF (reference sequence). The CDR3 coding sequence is TGTGCCACCAGCAGTTGGGACACTGCAGCTACTGAAGCTTTCTTT. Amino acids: CATSSWDTAATEAFF.